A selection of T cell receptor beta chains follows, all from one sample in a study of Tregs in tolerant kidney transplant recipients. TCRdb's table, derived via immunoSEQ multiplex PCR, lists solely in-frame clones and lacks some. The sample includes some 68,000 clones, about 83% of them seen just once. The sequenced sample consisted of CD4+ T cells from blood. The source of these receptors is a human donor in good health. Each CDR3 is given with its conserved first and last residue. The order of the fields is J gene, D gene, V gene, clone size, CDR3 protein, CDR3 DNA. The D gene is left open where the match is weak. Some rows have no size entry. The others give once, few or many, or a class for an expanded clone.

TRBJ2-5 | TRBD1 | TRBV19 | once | CASSIVAGGETQYF | TGTGCCAGTAGTATAGTGGCAGGGGGCGAGACCCAGTACTTC
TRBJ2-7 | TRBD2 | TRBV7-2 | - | CASSLVGAGKDEQYF | TGTGCCAGCAGCTTAGTGGGAGCGGGAAAGGACGAGCAGTACTTC
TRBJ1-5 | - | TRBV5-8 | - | CASSWEISQPQHF | TGTGCCAGCAGCTGGGAGATTTCGCAGCCCCAGCATTTT
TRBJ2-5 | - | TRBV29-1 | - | CSVRQDQETQYF | TGCAGCGTCCGACAGGACCAAGAGACCCAGTACTTC
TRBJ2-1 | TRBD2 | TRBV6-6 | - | CASSQRESRNEQFF | TGTGCCAGCAGTCAGCGGGAATCGCGCAATGAGCAGTTCTTC
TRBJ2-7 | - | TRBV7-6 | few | CASSGYSREQYF | TGTGCCAGCAGCGGTTACAGCCGTGAGCAGTACTTC
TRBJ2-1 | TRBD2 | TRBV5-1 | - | CASSFGLAGPRSSYNEQFF | TGCGCCAGCAGCTTCGGACTAGCGGGGCCCCGGAGCTCCTACAATGAGCAGTTCTTC
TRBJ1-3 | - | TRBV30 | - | CAWSVNTPNTIYF | TGTGCCTGGAGTGTAAACACGCCGAACACCATATATTTT
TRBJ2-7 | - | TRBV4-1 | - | CASSQVEGASIGYF | TGCGCCAGCAGCCAAGTGGAAGGAGCATCCATTGGGTACTTC
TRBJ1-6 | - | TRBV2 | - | CASSGGALGNSPLHF | TGTGCCAGCAGTGGGGGGGCGCTGGGAAATTCACCCCTCCACTTT
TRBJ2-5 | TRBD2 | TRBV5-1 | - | CASSLGPTSGETQYF | TGCGCCAGCAGCTTGGGACCGACTAGCGGAGAGACCCAGTACTTC
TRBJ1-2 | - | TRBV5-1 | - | CASSLEGRGGYTF | TGCGCCAGCAGCTTGGAGGGCAGGGGTGGCTACACCTTC
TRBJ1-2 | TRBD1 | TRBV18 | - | CASSRTGTDYGYTF | TGTGCCAGCTCGCGGACAGGGACGGACTATGGCTACACCTTC
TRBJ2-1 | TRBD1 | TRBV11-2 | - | CASSLLRDRGHEQFF | TGTGCCAGCAGCTTACTCCGGGACAGGGGTCATGAGCAGTTCTTC
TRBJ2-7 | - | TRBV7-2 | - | CASSLAQGPYEQYF | TGTGCCAGCAGCTTGGCACAGGGCCCCTACGAGCAGTACTTC
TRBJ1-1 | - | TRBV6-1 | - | CASSVDPGYTEAFF | TGTGCCAGCAGCGTGGACCCCGGGTACACTGAAGCTTTCTTT
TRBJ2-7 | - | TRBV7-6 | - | CASSLGGQRLSPPAYEQYF | TGTGCCAGCAGCTTAGGGGGTCAGCGATTGTCTCCACCTGCCTACGAGCAGTACTTC
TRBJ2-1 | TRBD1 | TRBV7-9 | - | CASSPPGTGNEQFF | TGTGCCAGCAGCCCTCCCGGGACAGGGAATGAGCAGTTCTTC
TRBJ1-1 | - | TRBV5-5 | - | CASSLDSREAFF | TGTGCCAGCAGCTTGGATTCCAGGGAAGCTTTCTTT
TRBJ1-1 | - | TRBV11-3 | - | CASSLTPGESTEAFF | TGTGCCAGCAGCTTAACCCCAGGTGAAAGCACTGAAGCTTTCTTT
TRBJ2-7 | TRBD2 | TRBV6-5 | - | CASSRRGEYEQYF | TGTGCCAGCAGCCGGCGGGGGGAATACGAGCAGTACTTC
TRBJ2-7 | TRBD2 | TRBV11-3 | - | CASSLRGLAGSYEQYF | TGTGCCAGCAGCCTTCGGGGACTAGCGGGGTCCTACGAGCAGTACTTC
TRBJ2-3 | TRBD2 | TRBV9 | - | CASSATAGLAGRGDTQYF | TGTGCCAGCAGCGCCACCGCCGGGCTAGCGGGGCGTGGTGATACGCAGTATTTT
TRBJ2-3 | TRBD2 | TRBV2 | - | CASSEALAGGTDTQYF | TGTGCCAGCAGTGAAGCATTGGCGGGGGGCACGGATACGCAGTATTTT
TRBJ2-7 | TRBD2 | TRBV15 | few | CATSRTSAGTRGYEQYF | TGTGCCACCAGCAGGACCTCAGCCGGGACTAGGGGCTACGAGCAGTACTTC
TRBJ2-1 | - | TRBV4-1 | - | CASSQPSSNEIGNEQFF | TGCGCCAGCAGCCAACCCAGCAGCAACGAAATAGGCAATGAGCAGTTCTTC
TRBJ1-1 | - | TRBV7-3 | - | CASSSTGTNTEAFF | TGTGCCAGCAGCTCCACAGGGACCAACACTGAAGCTTTCTTT